The clone carrying this T cell receptor (beta chain) was counted a few times. Antigen specificity is unknown. Researchers ran the PCR with 60 Vbeta and 13 Jbeta primers. The table came from immunoSEQ multiplex PCR; TCRdb's copy has only in-frame clones and leaves some out. Of fewer than 250,000 clones in the sample, over 65% were seen once. These data come from a study of cytomegalovirus exposure and HLA in healthy donors. As for the study in general: Earlier, approximately 190 million T cells were analyzed, and fewer than 120 million unique TCR beta sequences were found among them. Notes on the study in general: Among TCR beta chains, those listed as cytomegalovirus-associated numbered roughly 150.

The sequenced sample consisted of PBMCs. This receptor was obtained from a man aged 35 to 55 in good health and CMV-seronegative.

CDR3 sequence (DNA): TGCGCCAGCAGTACAGGGGTCTACTACGAGCAGTACTTC. Its translation is CASSTGVYYEQYF. The V and J genes are TRBV23-1 and TRBJ2-7, with 7 bases lining up with TRBD1. TRBV23-1 is known as an ORF, though its function is uncertain. Trimming took 5 bases from V and 3 from J; bases not matched to a gene: 4. CDR3 length: 13 amino acids.